These T cell receptor beta chains were read from a single sample in a study of beta chain features in type 1 diabetes. The method was immunoSEQ multiplex PCR; TCRdb's version includes in-frame clones alone and lacks a portion of them. Of about 900,000 clones listed, 17% are singletons. Material for sequencing was naive CD4+ T cells from blood. The receptor set was obtained from a woman aged 18-29 years in good health. The CDR3 runs from the conserved cysteine through the conserved F or W. D genes are given only for firm matches. Not all rows give a size; the values are once, few, many and, for expanded clones, a class.

d_call	v_call	j_call	clone_size	cdr3_nt	cdr3_aa
-	TRBV9	TRBJ1-1	-	TGTGCCAGCAGCGTATTTACTGGGGGTGTCGACACTGAAGCTTTCTTT	CASSVFTGGVDTEAFF
-	TRBV7-8	TRBJ2-7	-	TGTGCCAGCAGCTTCCTGGGTGGGCACCCCGCCTACGAGCAGTACTTC	CASSFLGGHPAYEQYF
-	TRBV2	TRBJ1-1	few	TGTGCCAGCAGAGAACGGCCGGGGTCGGACACTGAAGCTTTCTTT	CASRERPGSDTEAFF
TRBD2	TRBV5-4	TRBJ2-3	-	TGTGCCAGCAGCAAGCGGGAGGGCCTAACGCAGTATTTT	CASSKREGLTQYF
-	TRBV18	TRBJ2-5	-	TGCGCCAGCTCACCAAGGGGTGGATTGGAGACCCAGTACTTC	CASSPRGGLETQYF
TRBD2	TRBV10-3	TRBJ2-7	few	TGTGCCATCTCTAGCGGGACGGCGGAGCAGTACTTC	CAISSGTAEQYF
-	TRBV7-8	TRBJ2-3	-	TGTGCCACACTGCAGGGGGATACGCAGTATTTT	CATLQGDTQYF
TRBD1	TRBV7-8	TRBJ1-1	once	TGTGCCAGCAGCCAGCAGACAGGGGGAACTGAAGCTTTCTTT	CASSQQTGGTEAFF
-	TRBV6-5	TRBJ2-3	-	TGTGCCAGCAACGACCGGTCACCTGGAAGGGATACGCAGTATTTT	CASNDRSPGRDTQYF
-	TRBV7-8	TRBJ2-2	once	TGTGCCAGCAGCTTAAGAGCGGCTAACACCGGGGAGCTGTTTTTT	CASSLRAANTGELFF
-	TRBV9	TRBJ2-5	few	TGTGCCAGCAGCGAGAACTGGCAATCGACCCAGTACTTC	CASSENWQSTQYF
-	TRBV11-1	TRBJ2-3	few	TGTGCCAGCAGCTTATCCGGGGGCGGAGATACGCAGTATTTT	CASSLSGGGDTQYF
-	TRBV6-6	TRBJ1-2	few	TGTGCCAGCAGTTACTCGGGGAGCTATGGCTACACCTTC	CASSYSGSYGYTF
-	TRBV5-4	TRBJ2-1	few	TGTGCCACCTCGGCTGGAAGCAATGAGCAGTTCTTC	CATSAGSNEQFF
-	TRBV7-2	TRBJ2-7	-	TGTGCCAGCAGCTTAGGGACAGCCAGATACGAGCAGTACTTC	CASSLGTARYEQYF
TRBD2	TRBV9	TRBJ2-7	-	TGTGCCAGCAATATCCTTCCCTATAGTGATAGCGGGAGATCAGACGAGCAGTACTTC	CASNILPYSDSGRSDEQYF
-	TRBV7-9	TRBJ1-4	few	TGTGCCAGCAGCCCCCTCGCGGGTGAAAAACTGTTTTTT	CASSPLAGEKLFF
-	TRBV4-3	TRBJ2-7	few	TGCGCCAGCAGCCAAGAATCCCGGAGGGGGGCGGGAGAGCAGTACTTC	CASSQESRRGAGEQYF
-	TRBV7-2	TRBJ2-2	-	TGTGCCAGCAGCAGGGACTCGACTGGCACCGGGGAGCTGTTTTTT	CASSRDSTGTGELFF
TRBD1	TRBV27	TRBJ2-7	few	TGTGCCAGCAGTTTATCCTTACCTACGACAGGGGGTACCTACGAGCAGTACTTC	CASSLSLPTTGGTYEQYF
TRBD1	TRBV5-6	TRBJ1-5	-	TGTGCCAGCAGCCTGACAGGGGGGCATCAGCCCCAGCATTTT	CASSLTGGHQPQHF
TRBD1	TRBV4-2	TRBJ1-5	few	TGTGCCAGCAGCCCCGGAGAAGGGGGCTGGAATCAGCCCCAGCATTTT	CASSPGEGGWNQPQHF
-	TRBV11-2	TRBJ2-1	few	TGTGCCAGCAGCTTAGCGGGAGCGGCGGGCAATGAGCAGTTCTTC	CASSLAGAAGNEQFF
TRBD2	TRBV6-1	TRBJ2-7	few	TGTGCCAGCAGTGATCGGGTAGCGGGAGCCTACGAGCAGTACTTC	CASSDRVAGAYEQYF
TRBD1	TRBV7-2	TRBJ1-5	-	TGTGCCAGCAGCTTAGCGGCAGGGGGACGGCCCCAGCATTTT	CASSLAAGGRPQHF
-	TRBV15	TRBJ2-1	few	TGTGCCACCAGCAGAGTAAATAGGCGAGCGGGGCAGTTCTTC	CATSRVNRRAGQFF
-	TRBV28	TRBJ2-5	few	TGTGCCAGCAGGGCAGCGTTCCAAGAGACCCAGTACTTC	CASRAAFQETQYF
-	TRBV19	TRBJ2-5	once	TGTGCCAGTAGTATATCACCGAGCCCAAAAGAGACCCAGTACTTC	CASSISPSPKETQYF
TRBD1	TRBV7-8	TRBJ2-6	-	TGTGCCAGCAGCTTACGCCTGGGACAGGGCTTCTCTGGGGCCAACGTCCTGACTTTC	CASSLRLGQGFSGANVLTF
-	TRBV5-1	TRBJ1-4	-	TGCGCCAGCAGCAAAAACAAAGGGGAGGCTAATGAAAAACTGTTTTTT	CASSKNKGEANEKLFF
TRBD1	TRBV7-2	TRBJ1-2	few	TGTGCCAGCAGCTTAGTTGGGACAGGGGGCCATATTCTTGGCTACACCTTC	CASSLVGTGGHILGYTF
-	TRBV5-6	TRBJ1-5	-	TGTGCCAGCAGCTTAGGGATCTATAGCAATCAGCCCCAGCATTTT	CASSLGIYSNQPQHF
-	TRBV27	TRBJ2-3	few	TGTGCCAGCAGTTCCACCTCAAGTCGCACAGATACGCAGTATTTT	CASSSTSSRTDTQYF
-	TRBV19	TRBJ2-3	-	TGTGCCACCGGCGACAGATACGCCGATACGCAGTATTTT	CATGDRYADTQYF
TRBD2	TRBV14	TRBJ2-1	few	TGTGCCAGCAGCCAAGGTGGACTAGCGGGGATCTACAATGAGCAGTTCTTC	CASSQGGLAGIYNEQFF
-	TRBV28	TRBJ1-1	few	TGTGCCAGCCTCGACGGGATGAACACTGAAGCTTTCTTT	CASLDGMNTEAFF
-	TRBV27	TRBJ1-5	few	TGTGCCAGCAGTTCCACAGGGTGGGCGAATCAGCCCCAGCATTTT	CASSSTGWANQPQHF
TRBD1	TRBV4-2	TRBJ1-1	few	TGTGCCAGCAGCCAGGGGACAGGGGACACTGAAGCTTTCTTT	CASSQGTGDTEAFF
-	TRBV7-8	TRBJ2-7	-	TGTGCCAGCAGCTTTGCTCAGACTCGAGTGGACGAGCAGTACTTC	CASSFAQTRVDEQYF
TRBD1	TRBV6-5	TRBJ1-1	-	TGTGCCAGCAGTCCAGACAGGGGCCGAGCTTTCTTT	CASSPDRGRAFF
-	TRBV7-2	TRBJ2-1	-	TGTGCCAGCAGCTTAGCGTTTGATGAGCAGTTCTTC	CASSLAFDEQFF